This entry lists 28 T cell receptor beta chains sequenced from one sample in a study. MiXCR was run by TCRdb on the 5' RACE reads, yielding one entry per CDR3 protein. The sample holds about 59,000 distinct CDR3 sequences, under 25% seen once. Treg sorting used a CD4+CD25+CD127-/low gate. The sequencing sample was made of tumor-infiltrating Tregs sorted from the breast tumor. The receptors were sampled from a female donor with breast cancer.

CDR3 loop: CASSPPGVEQYF. The DNA for the CDR3 is TGTGCCAGCAGTCCCCCCGGGGTCGAGCAGTACTTC. The chain uses TRBV28 and TRBJ2-7; D may be TRBD2 (5 bases). Trimming stripped 5 bases from V and 6 bases from J, with 11 bases between. The CDR3 runs to 12 residues. In germline, CDR1 is MDHEN, CDR2 SYDVKM.

This clonotype showed up just a few times. The chain uses TRBV7-9 and TRBJ1-3; D perhaps matches TRBD1 (6 bases). The V gene's germline CDR1 is SEHNR and CDR2 FQNEAQ (reference sequence). Trimming took 2 bases from V and 4 from J, leaving 12 bases between them. This CDR3 comprises 15 residues. The CDR3 coding sequence is TGTGCCAGCAGCTTATCAGGACAGAGAGGAAACACCATATATTTT. This codes for CASSLSGQRGNTIYF. Combining the CDR3 with reference TRBV7-9 and TRBJ1-3 gives the whole variable domain DTGVSQNPRHKITKRGQNVTFRCDPISEHNRLYWYRQTLGQGPEFLTYFQNEAQLEKSRLLSDRFSAERPKGSFSTLEIQRTEQGDSAMYLCASSLSGQRGNTIYFGEGSWLTVV.

The sample holds one count of this clonotype. It may be a read error: a sequence one base away is much more abundant. Here the CDR3 reads CAISGATGAEERYF. CDR3 coding DNA: TGTGCCATCAGCGGTGCGACAGGGGCAGAGGAGCGGTACTTC. The rearrangement uses TRBV10-3 and TRBJ2-7, with 8 positions matching TRBD1. This CDR3 contains 14 residues. CDR1 is ENHRY, CDR2 SYGVKD, per germline.

V gene TRBV29-1 combines with J gene TRBJ2-3; no definite D call. There are 13 residues in the CDR3. V lost 8 bases and J lost 0, with 12 bases in between. Germline CDR1 reads SQVTM; CDR2 reads ANQGSEA. The CDR3 is CSSEFSSTDTQYF. In DNA form, the CDR3 reads TGCAGCTCCGAGTTTTCTAGCACAGATACGCAGTATTTT.

The chain links TRBV5-1 to TRBJ1-2; D uncertain. CDR1 and CDR2 (germline): SGHRS, YFSETQ. The length of the CDR3 is 13 residues. The V and J ends lost 1 base and 8 bases respectively, with 12 bases between them. This chain's CDR3 is CASSLRPDWGYTF. CDR3 DNA sequence: TGCGCCAGCAGCTTGAGGCCGGACTGGGGCTACACCTTC.

This clonotype was recorded many times. The CDR3, as DNA: TGTGCCAGCAGCTTAGAGGACGTTTCGGGGCAGTACTTC. Translating gives CASSLEDVSGQYF. This rearrangement joins TRBV7-9 to TRBJ2-7; D unclear. V was clipped by 1 base and J by 9 bases, with 13 bases between them. The germline V gene encodes CDR1 SEHNR and CDR2 FQNEAQ (reference sequence). The CDR3 length is 13 residues.

This chain links TRBV7-9 with TRBJ2-1; 7 bases are a match to TRBD2. CDR1 SEHNR and CDR2 FQNEAQ come from the germline V gene (reference sequence). With V trimmed by 6 bases and J by 3 bases, 11 bases remained unmatched. The CDR3 totals 16 residues. This CDR3 is CASSRTSGEYYNEQFF. DNA for the CDR3: TGTGCCAGCAGTCGGACTAGTGGGGAGTACTACAATGAGCAGTTCTTC.

This clonotype was seen more than once but under ten times. V usage is TRBV5-1 and J usage is TRBJ2-1; TRBD2 aligns across 7 bases. The CDR3 loop spans 15 amino acids. The V and J ends lost 0 bases and 2 bases, in that order; junction bases with no gene match: 2. The germline gives CDR1 SGHRS, CDR2 YFSETQ. The CDR3 loop is CASSLDGLAYNEQFF. CDR3 bases: TGCGCCAGCAGCTTGGACGGACTAGCCTACAATGAGCAGTTCTTC. Full variable domain (remainder filled in from reference TRBV5-1 and TRBJ2-1): KAGVTQTPRYLIKTRGQQVTLSCSPISGHRSVSWYQQTPGQGLQFLFEYFSETQRNKGNFPGRFSGRQFSNSRSEMNVSTLELGDSALYLCASSLDGLAYNEQFFGPGTRLTVL.

The rearrangement uses TRBV7-9 and TRBJ1-1; D unresolved. The CDR3 consists of 14 residues. V was cut by 5 bases and J by 0 bases, with 10 bases left in between. Germline CDR1 reads SEHNR; CDR2 reads FQNEAQ (reference sequence). The CDR3 bases are TGTGCCAGCAGCCGCCCTGGTCTGAACACTGAAGCTTTCTTT. Protein product: CASSRPGLNTEAFF.

This clonotype has a handful of counts. The chain recombines TRBV20-1 with TRBJ1-1; the D is unclear. CDR1 and CDR2 (germline): DFQATT, SNEGSKA (reference sequence). With 2 bases removed from V and 2 bases from J, the gap between germline ends came to 12 bases. The CDR3 is 14 residues long. CDR3 loop: CSARWGEANTEAFF. CDR3 bases: TGCAGTGCTAGATGGGGTGAAGCAAACACTGAAGCTTTCTTT.

A note on this clonotype: A much larger clone sits a single nucleotide away, making a read error possible. This chain joins TRBV6-2 or TRBV6-3 and TRBJ2-7; maybe TRBD2 (5 bases). Per the germline V gene, CDR1 is MNHEY and CDR2 is SVGEGT. The CDR3 spans 13 residues. V gave up 6 bases and J gave up 0 bases, with 9 bases separating them. The CDR3 DNA follows: TGTGCCAGCAGCGAGGACTTCTCCTACGAGCAGTACTTC. This sequence encodes CASSEDFSYEQYF.

This rearrangement joins TRBV5-1 to TRBJ2-7, with 9 bases matching TRBD2. The germline gives CDR1 SGHRS, CDR2 YFSETQ. V trimming: 0 bases; J trimming: 6 bases; junction bases outside the gene matches: 7. The CDR3 length is 15 residues. The CDR3, as DNA: TGCGCCAGCAGCTTGGGAGCGGGAGGATTAAGCGAGCAGTACTTC. Its protein product is CASSLGAGGLSEQYF.

This clonotype was counted only a few times. The rearrangement uses TRBV5-1 and TRBJ2-7; D tentatively reads TRBD1 or TRBD2 (5 bases each). The germline gives CDR1 SGHRS, CDR2 YFSETQ. The CDR3 is 14 residues long. Trimming shortened V by 0 bases and J by 6 bases, and 13 bases separated the two germline ends. The CDR3: CASSLAEEGTEQYF. The DNA for the CDR3 is TGCGCCAGCAGCTTGGCCGAAGAGGGGACCGAGCAGTACTTC.

This clonotype was seen many times. This chain links TRBV5-1 with TRBJ2-4, with D hard to call. V lost 4 bases and J 1 base, leaving 12 bases between the germline ends. Germline CDR1 reads SGHRS; CDR2 reads YFSETQ. The CDR3 length is 15 residues. As DNA, the CDR3 is TGCGCCAGCAGCACCTCGGAAGTTGCCAAAAACATTCAGTACTTC. Translation gives CASSTSEVAKNIQYF.

The gene calls are TRBV20-1 and TRBJ2-7; 8 bases map to TRBD1. This CDR3 contains 15 residues. Germline CDR1 DFQATT, CDR2 SNEGSKA (reference sequence). J gave up 0 bases and V 0 bases, and 4 bases lay outside the gene matches. CDR3 sequence: CSARDTGGPSYEQYF. For the CDR3, the DNA is TGCAGTGCTAGAGATACAGGGGGTCCCTCCTACGAGCAGTACTTC.

Note on this clonotype: This may come from a read error, since a much larger clone is one base off. The chain has TRBV7-2 and TRBJ1-2; D gene uncertain. CDR3 length: 15 residues. Germline V lookup: CDR1 SGHTA, CDR2 FQGNSA. CDR3 region: CASSLEAAMGYDYTF. CDR3 in DNA: TGTGCCAGCAGCTTAGAGGCAGCCATGGGCTATGACTACACCTTC. Full variable domain (missing parts from reference TRBV7-2 and TRBJ1-2): GAGVSQSPSNKVTEKGKDVELRCDPISGHTALYWYRQSLGQGLEFLIYFQGNSAPDKSGLPSDRFSAERTGGSVSTLTIQRTQQEDSAVYLCASSLEAAMGYDYTFGSGTRLTVV.

The chain is built from TRBV18 and TRBJ2-2, with no clear D. Germline V lookup: CDR1 KGHSH, CDR2 LQKENI. V was cut by 1 base and J by 5 bases, with 17 bases left in between. This CDR3 contains 17 residues. The CDR3 DNA sequence: TGTGCCAGCTCACCACTCGGTGCAGGCCCAACGACCGGGGAGCTGTTTTTT. This codes for CASSPLGAGPTTGELFF. The whole variable domain, filled in from reference TRBV18 and TRBJ2-2, reads NAGVMQNPRHLVRRRGQEARLRCSPMKGHSHVYWYRQLPEEGLKFMVYLQKENIIDESGMPKERFSAEFPKEGPSILRIQQVVRGDSAAYFCASSPLGAGPTTGELFFGEGSRLTVL.

This clonotype has just a few counts. A junction end diverges from the germline sequence, so it may reflect a read error. V and J are TRBV7-2 and TRBJ2-7; 10 bases align to TRBD2. This CDR3 is built from 12 residues. In germline, CDR1 is SGHTA, CDR2 FQGNSA. The CDR3 here is CASSVAGGEQYF. In DNA, the CDR3 is TGTGCCAGCAGCGTAGCGGGAGGCGAGCAGTACTTC.

The rearrangement joins TRBV20-1 to TRBJ2-1; D remains unclear. Deletions cut 1 base from V and 10 bases from J, with 23 bases between. The CDR3 covers 16 residues. Germline lookup yields CDR1 DFQATT and CDR2 SNEGSKA (reference sequence). The DNA of the CDR3 is TGCAGTGCTAGAGTCCCACGGGCCAGCCGCCCTTTGGAGCAGTTCTTC. Protein: CSARVPRASRPLEQFF.

The chain is built from TRBV28 and TRBJ2-7; 12 bases line up with TRBD2. Germline CDR1 is MDHEN and CDR2 is SYDVKM. The CDR3 totals 15 residues. With V trimmed by 6 bases and J by 1 base, 4 bases remained unmatched. The CDR3 loop reads CASSRGTSGSYEQYF. The CDR3 coding sequence is TGTGCCAGCAGCCGAGGGACTAGCGGGTCCTACGAGCAGTACTTC.

The chain recombines TRBV7-2 with TRBJ2-1, with D possibly matching TRBD2 (5 bases). The germline gives CDR1 SGHTA, CDR2 FQGNSA. This CDR3 is built from 15 residues. Trimming left V 5 bases short and J 8 bases short, with 19 bases between. The CDR3 spells CASSPGIVKVDEQFF. The CDR3 DNA follows: TGTGCCAGCAGCCCCGGGATAGTTAAAGTTGATGAGCAGTTCTTC. The complete variable domain, with remaining parts taken from reference TRBV7-2 and TRBJ2-1, reads GAGVSQSPSNKVTEKGKDVELRCDPISGHTALYWYRQSLGQGLEFLIYFQGNSAPDKSGLPSDRFSAERTGGSVSTLTIQRTQQEDSAVYLCASSPGIVKVDEQFFGPGTRLTVL.

This clonotype showed up many times. V usage is TRBV4-1 and J usage is TRBJ2-5; 8 bases match TRBD2. Trimming at V came to 10 bases and at J to 9 bases, leaving 16 bases not matched to a gene. CDR1 is MGHRA, CDR2 YSYEKL, per germline. This CDR3 is 14 amino acids long. CDR3 loop: CATAFFGTSRPQYF. The CDR3 DNA follows: TGCGCCACCGCCTTTTTCGGGACTAGTAGACCCCAGTACTTC.

This clonotype occurred a few times. This sequence joins TRBV5-1 and TRBJ1-1; 7 bases fit TRBD1. The V segment lost 7 bases and the J segment 1 base; nucleotides outside the gene matches: 10. There are 15 residues in the CDR3. Germline values: CDR1 SGHRS, CDR2 YFSETQ. CDR3 in amino acids: CASADRDSPNTEAFF. CDR3 nucleotide sequence: TGCGCCAGCGCCGACCGGGACAGTCCGAACACTGAAGCTTTCTTT.

This clonotype showed up just a few times. The gene calls are TRBV5-1 and TRBJ1-6; 11 bases agree with TRBD1. CDR1 is SGHRS and CDR2 is YFSETQ in the germline V gene. CDR3 length equals 16 residues. V shed 0 bases and J 10 bases; nucleotides not matched to a gene: 6. Here the CDR3 reads CASSLETGQGDSPLHF. The DNA for the CDR3 is TGCGCCAGCAGCTTGGAAACGGGACAGGGGGACTCACCCCTCCACTTT. Using reference TRBV5-1 and TRBJ1-6 for the parts outside the CDR3, the full variable domain is KAGVTQTPRYLIKTRGQQVTLSCSPISGHRSVSWYQQTPGQGLQFLFEYFSETQRNKGNFPGRFSGRQFSNSRSEMNVSTLELGDSALYLCASSLETGQGDSPLHFGNGTRLTVT.

This clonotype was counted only a few times. This chain uses TRBV20-1 with TRBJ1-3; no firm D call. Germline loops: CDR1 DFQATT, CDR2 SNEGSKA (reference sequence). The CDR3 contains 12 residues. The germline V and J ends were trimmed by 3 bases and 0 bases, with 3 bases remaining between them. The CDR3 region is CSARASGNTIYF. As DNA, the CDR3 is TGCAGTGCTAGGGCCTCTGGAAACACCATATATTTT.

This clonotype came up a few times. The CDR3 coding sequence is TGTGCCAGCAGTTACGTTCGGAATCAGCCCCAGCATTTT. It is translated as CASSYVRNQPQHF. The gene calls are TRBV6-5 and TRBJ1-5; no definite D call. Per the germline V gene, CDR1 is MNHEY and CDR2 is SVGAGI. The germline V and J ends were trimmed by 2 bases and 4 bases, with 6 bases remaining between them. The CDR3 is made up of 13 amino acids.

The V gene is TRBV19, the J gene TRBJ2-2; D is unclear. Between the trimmed V and J ends, which lost 1 base and 6 bases, there was a span of 9 bases. Germline V CDR1 and CDR2: LNHDA, SQIVND (reference sequence). This CDR3 has 14 amino acids. CDR3 DNA sequence: TGTGCCAGTAGTATAGGGGCGACGGCCGGGGAGCTGTTTTTT. Residues: CASSIGATAGELFF.

As for this clonotype: A much larger clone lies one base from this, so it may be a read error. The final CDR3 position lacks the conserved phenylalanine or tryptophan, pointing to a likely read error. The chain links TRBV5-1 to TRBJ2-5; TRBD1 or TRBD2 may be the D gene (6 bases each). Germline-derived CDR1 and CDR2 are SGHRS and YFSETQ. The CDR3 has 14 residues. The germline V and J ends were trimmed by 7 bases and 5 bases, with 18 bases remaining between them. For the CDR3, the DNA is TGCGCCAGCTTCGCCGGACAGCGGGTGGAGACCCAGTACTCC. As protein: CASFAGQRVETQYS.